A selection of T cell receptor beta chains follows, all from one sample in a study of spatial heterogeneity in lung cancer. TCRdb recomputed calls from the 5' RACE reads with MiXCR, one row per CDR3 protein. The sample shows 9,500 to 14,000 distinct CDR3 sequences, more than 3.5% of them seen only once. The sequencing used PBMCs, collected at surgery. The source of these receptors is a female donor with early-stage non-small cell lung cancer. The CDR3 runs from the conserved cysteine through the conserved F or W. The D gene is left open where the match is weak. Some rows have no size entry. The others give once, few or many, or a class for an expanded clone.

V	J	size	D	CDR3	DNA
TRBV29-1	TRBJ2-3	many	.	CSVEPPKKPQRNTDTQYF	TGCAGCGTTGAACCCCCAAAAAAACCCCAGAGGAACACAGATACGCAGTATTTT
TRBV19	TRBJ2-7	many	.	CASSPTGTDSYEQYF	TGTGCCAGTAGTCCGACCGGGACGGACTCCTACGAGCAGTACTTC
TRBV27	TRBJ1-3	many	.	CASSPRGGPSGNTIYF	TGTGCCAGCAGTCCCCGGGGCGGGCCCTCTGGAAACACCATATATTTT
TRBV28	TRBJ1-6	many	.	CASRSGTFSWALHF	TGTGCCAGCAGAAGCGGGACGTTTTCTTGGGCCCTCCACTTT
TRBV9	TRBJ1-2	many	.	CASSVGQSLTYGYTF	TGTGCCAGCAGCGTAGGCCAGTCACTTACCTATGGCTACACCTTC
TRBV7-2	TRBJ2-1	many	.	CASSSPVGFSNEQFF	TGTGCCAGCAGCTCTCCAGTGGGGTTCTCCAATGAGCAGTTCTTC
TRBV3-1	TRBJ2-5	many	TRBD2	CASSHLAGQETQYF	TGTGCCAGCAGCCACTTAGCGGGGCAAGAGACCCAGTACTTC
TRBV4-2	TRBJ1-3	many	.	CASSQDGTSGNTIYF	TGTGCCAGCAGCCAAGATGGCACCTCGGGAAACACCATATATTTT
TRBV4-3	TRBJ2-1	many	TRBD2	CASSQEGLAHNEQFF	TGCGCCAGCAGCCAAGAAGGACTAGCCCACAATGAGCAGTTCTTC
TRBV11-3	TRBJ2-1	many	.	CASSLGGSGNEQFF	TGTGCCAGCAGCTTAGGCGGGTCTGGCAATGAGCAGTTCTTC
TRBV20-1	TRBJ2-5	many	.	CSASYLQETQYF	TGCAGTGCTAGTTATCTGCAAGAGACCCAGTACTTC
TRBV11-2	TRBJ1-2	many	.	CASSLEGATNYGYTF	TGTGCCAGCAGCTTAGAAGGGGCGACTAACTATGGCTACACCTTC
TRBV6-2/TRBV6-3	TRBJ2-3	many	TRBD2	CASSYGTSGRSDTQYF	TGTGCCAGCAGTTACGGGACTAGCGGGAGATCAGATACGCAGTATTTT
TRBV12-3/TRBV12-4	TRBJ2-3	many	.	CASSLGTGQASTDTQYF	TGTGCCAGCAGTTTGGGAACAGGGCAAGCGAGTACAGATACGCAGTATTTT
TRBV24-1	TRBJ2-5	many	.	CAGPEGQETQYF	TGTGCCGGACCGGAGGGACAAGAGACCCAGTACTTC
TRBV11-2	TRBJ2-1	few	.	CASSLMTAYNEQFF	TGTGCCAGCAGCTTGATGACAGCCTACAATGAGCAGTTCTTC
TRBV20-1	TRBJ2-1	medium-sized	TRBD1	CSANRDRGYEQFF	TGCAGTGCCAACCGGGACAGGGGCTATGAGCAGTTCTTC
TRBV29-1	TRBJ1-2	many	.	CSVEAVGSYGYTF	TGCAGCGTTGAAGCGGTAGGGTCCTATGGCTACACCTTC
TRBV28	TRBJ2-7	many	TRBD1	CASSYRGYEQYF	TGTGCCAGCAGCTACAGGGGTTACGAGCAGTACTTC
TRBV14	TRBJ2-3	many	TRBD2	CASSQVGGGDTQYF	TGTGCCAGCAGCCAAGTCGGGGGAGGGGATACGCAGTATTTT
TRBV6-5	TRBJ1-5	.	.	CASSYRSPSAYSNQPQHF	TGTGCCAGCAGTTACCGATCACCCAGCGCCTATAGCAATCAGCCCCAGCATTTT
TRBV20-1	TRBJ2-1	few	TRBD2	CSARDGGRAASYNEQFF	TGCAGTGCTAGAGATGGCGGGAGGGCAGCCTCCTACAATGAGCAGTTCTTC
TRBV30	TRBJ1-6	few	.	CAWSVAGTSRNSPLHF	TGTGCCTGGAGTGTAGCCGGTACAAGCCGGAATTCACCCCTCCACTTT
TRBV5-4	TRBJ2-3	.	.	CASSLLLASSTDTQYF	TGTGCCAGCAGCTTGTTACTAGCCTCCAGCACAGATACGCAGTATTTT
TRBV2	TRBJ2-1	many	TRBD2	CASGGLAGGRYNEQFF	TGTGCCAGCGGAGGACTAGCGGGAGGGCGTTACAATGAGCAGTTCTTC
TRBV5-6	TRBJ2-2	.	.	CASSRGGNTGELFF	TGTGCCAGCAGCAGGGGGGGAAACACCGGGGAGCTGTTTTTT
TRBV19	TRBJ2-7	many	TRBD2	CASGYGTSGVGANEQYF	TGTGCCAGCGGATACGGGACTAGCGGGGTGGGGGCCAACGAGCAGTACTTC
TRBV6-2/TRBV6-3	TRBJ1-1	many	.	CASTYGPGGSAFF	TGTGCCAGCACCTACGGACCGGGAGGTTCAGCTTTCTTT
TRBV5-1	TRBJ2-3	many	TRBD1	CASQGASTDTQYF	TGCGCCAGCCAGGGGGCGAGCACAGATACGCAGTATTTT
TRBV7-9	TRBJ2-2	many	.	CASSLDRNTGELFF	TGTGCCAGCAGCTTAGACCGAAACACCGGGGAGCTGTTTTTT
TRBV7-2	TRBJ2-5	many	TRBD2	CASSPKRGEIHQETQYF	TGTGCCAGCAGTCCTAAGCGGGGCGAGATCCACCAAGAGACCCAGTACTTC
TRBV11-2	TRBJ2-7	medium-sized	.	CASSEGPRQYF	TGTGCCAGCAGCGAGGGACCGCGGCAGTACTTC